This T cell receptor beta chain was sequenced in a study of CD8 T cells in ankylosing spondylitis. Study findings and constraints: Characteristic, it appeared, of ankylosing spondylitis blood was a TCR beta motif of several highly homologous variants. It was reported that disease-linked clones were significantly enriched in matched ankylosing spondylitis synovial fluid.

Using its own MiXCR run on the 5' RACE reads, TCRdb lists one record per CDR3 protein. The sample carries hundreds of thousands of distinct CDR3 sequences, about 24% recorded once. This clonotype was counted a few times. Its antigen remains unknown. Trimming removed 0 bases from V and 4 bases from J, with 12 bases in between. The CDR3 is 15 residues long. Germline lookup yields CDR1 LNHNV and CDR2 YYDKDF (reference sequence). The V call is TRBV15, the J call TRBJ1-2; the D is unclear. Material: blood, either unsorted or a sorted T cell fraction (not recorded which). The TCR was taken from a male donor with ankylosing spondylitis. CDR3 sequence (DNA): TGTGCCACCAGCAGAGACCTACTGGACGGCTATGGCTACACCTTC. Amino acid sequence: CATSRDLLDGYGYTF.